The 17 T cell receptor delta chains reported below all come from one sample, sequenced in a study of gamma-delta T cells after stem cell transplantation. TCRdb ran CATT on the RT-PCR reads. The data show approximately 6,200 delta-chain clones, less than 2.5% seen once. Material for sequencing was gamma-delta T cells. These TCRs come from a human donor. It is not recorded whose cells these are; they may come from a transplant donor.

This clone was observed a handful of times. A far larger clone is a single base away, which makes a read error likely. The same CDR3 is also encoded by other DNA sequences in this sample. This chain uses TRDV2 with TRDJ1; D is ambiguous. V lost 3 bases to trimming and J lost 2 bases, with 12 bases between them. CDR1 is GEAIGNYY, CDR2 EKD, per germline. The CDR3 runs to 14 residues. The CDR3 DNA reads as TGTGCCTGTGACTGGGCTGGAGGTACCGATAAACTCATCTTT. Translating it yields CACDWAGGTDKLIF.

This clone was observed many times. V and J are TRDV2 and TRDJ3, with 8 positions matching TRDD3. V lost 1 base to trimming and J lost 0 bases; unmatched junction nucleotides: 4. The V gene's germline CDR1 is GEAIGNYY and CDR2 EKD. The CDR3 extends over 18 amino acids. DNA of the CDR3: TGTGCCTGTGACACGGCCTGGGGGAGCTCCTGGGACACCCGACAGATGTTTTTC. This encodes CACDTAWGSSWDTRQMFF.

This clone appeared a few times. CDR3 DNA sequence: TGTGCTCTTGGGGAACAGCCCCCCAACGTGGTATACGGAGGGGGTCCCACCGATAAACTCATCTTT. Translated: CALGEQPPNVVYGGGPTDKLIF. This chain links TRDV1 with TRDJ1; the D gene is possibly TRDD3 (5 bases). CDR1 and CDR2 from the germline V gene are TSWWSYY and QGS. This CDR3 has 22 amino acids. Trimming pared 1 base from V and 1 base from J, leaving 31 bases between.

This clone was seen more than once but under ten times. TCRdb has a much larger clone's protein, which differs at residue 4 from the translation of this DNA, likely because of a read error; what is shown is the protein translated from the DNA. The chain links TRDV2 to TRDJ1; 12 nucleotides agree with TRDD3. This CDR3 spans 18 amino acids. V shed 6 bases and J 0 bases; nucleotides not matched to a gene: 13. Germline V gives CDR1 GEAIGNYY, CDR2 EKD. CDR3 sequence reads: CACNSLLGDTSYTDKLIF. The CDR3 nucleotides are TGTGCCTGTAACTCGTTACTGGGGGATACAAGTTACACCGATAAACTCATCTTT.

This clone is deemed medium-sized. DNA for the CDR3: TGTGCCTGTGACACTGCGGGCCTTAGTACTGGGGGATCCCGACCGAAACTCATCTTT. The encoded protein is CACDTAGLSTGGSRPKLIF. The chain employs TRDV2 and TRDJ1; 10 nucleotides line up with TRDD3. The ends lost 1 base at V and 8 bases at J; junction bases unmatched: 21. The germline CDR1 and CDR2 sequences are GEAIGNYY and EKD. The CDR3 contains 19 residues.

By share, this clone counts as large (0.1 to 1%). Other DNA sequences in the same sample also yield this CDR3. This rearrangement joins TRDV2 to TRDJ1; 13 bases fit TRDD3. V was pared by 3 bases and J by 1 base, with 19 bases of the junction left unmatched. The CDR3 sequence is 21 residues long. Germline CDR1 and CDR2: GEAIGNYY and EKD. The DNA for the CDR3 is TGTGCCTGTGACCTAATTACTGGGGGATACGACATTCACCCGGTCACCGATAAACTCATCTTT. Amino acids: CACDLITGGYDIHPVTDKLIF.

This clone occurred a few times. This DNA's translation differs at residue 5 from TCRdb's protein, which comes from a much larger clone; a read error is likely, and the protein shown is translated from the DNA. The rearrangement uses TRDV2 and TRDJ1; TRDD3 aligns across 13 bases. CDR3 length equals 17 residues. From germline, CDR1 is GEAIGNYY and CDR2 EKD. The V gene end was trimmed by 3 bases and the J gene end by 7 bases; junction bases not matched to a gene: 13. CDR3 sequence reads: CACDSLGDTREFGKLIF. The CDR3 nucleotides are TGTGCCTGTGACTCACTGGGGGATACGCGGGAATTCGGTAAACTCATCTTT.

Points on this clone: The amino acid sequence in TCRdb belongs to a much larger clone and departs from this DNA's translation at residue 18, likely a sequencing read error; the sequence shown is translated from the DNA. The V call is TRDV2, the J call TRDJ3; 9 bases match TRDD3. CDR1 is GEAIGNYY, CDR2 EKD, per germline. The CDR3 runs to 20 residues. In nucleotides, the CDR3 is TGTGCCTGTGACACACCCTCTGGGGGATCGAGCTCCTGGGACACCCGACAGACGTTTTTC. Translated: CACDTPSGGSSSWDTRQTFF.

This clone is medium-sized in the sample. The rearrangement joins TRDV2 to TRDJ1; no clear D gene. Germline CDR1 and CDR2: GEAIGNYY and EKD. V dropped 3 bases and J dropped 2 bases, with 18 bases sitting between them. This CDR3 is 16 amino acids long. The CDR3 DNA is TGTGCCTGTGACCCGATCGCCGGAGGTAGAACCGATAAACTCATCTTT. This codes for CACDPIAGGRTDKLIF.

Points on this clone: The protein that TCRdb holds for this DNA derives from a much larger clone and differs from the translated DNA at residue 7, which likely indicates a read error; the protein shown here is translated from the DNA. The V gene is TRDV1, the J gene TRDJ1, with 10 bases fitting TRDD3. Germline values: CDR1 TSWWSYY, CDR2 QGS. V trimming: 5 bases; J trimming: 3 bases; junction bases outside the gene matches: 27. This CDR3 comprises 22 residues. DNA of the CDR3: TGTGCTCTTGGGATACCCCTCCTAACAATGCACCTGTACTGGGGGATCCCCGATAAACTCATCTTT. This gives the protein CALGIPLLTMHLYWGIPDKLIF.

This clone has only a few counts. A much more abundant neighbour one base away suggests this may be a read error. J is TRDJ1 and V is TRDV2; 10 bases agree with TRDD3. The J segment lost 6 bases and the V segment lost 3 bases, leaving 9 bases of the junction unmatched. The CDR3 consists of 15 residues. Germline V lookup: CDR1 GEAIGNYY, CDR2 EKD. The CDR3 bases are TGTGCCTGTGACCCCCTGGGGGATAAGGATCATAAACTCATCTTT. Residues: CACDPLGDKDHKLIF.

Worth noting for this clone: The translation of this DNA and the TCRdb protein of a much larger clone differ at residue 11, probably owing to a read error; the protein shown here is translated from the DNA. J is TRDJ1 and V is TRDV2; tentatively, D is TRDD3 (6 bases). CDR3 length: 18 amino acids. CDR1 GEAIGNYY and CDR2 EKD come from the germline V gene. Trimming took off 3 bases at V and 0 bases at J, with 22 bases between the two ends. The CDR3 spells CACDEAGLGTVYTDKLIF. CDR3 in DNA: TGTGCCTGTGACGAGGCTGGTCTGGGGACCGTGTACACCGATAAACTCATCTTT.

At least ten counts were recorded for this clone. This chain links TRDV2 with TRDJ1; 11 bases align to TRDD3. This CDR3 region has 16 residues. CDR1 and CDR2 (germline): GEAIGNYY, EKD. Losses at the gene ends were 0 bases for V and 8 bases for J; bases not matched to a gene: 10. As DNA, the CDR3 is TGTGCCTGTGACACCCTCGGCGTGGGGGATACGAGGAAACTCATCTTT. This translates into CACDTLGVGDTRKLIF.

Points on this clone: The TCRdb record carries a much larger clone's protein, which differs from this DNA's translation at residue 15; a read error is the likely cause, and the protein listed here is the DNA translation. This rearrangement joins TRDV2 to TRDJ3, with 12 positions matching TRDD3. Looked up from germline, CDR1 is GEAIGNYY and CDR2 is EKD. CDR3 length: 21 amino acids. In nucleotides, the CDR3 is TGTGCCTGTGACACGGGAGGAGGCTGGGGGATACGCTCCTGGGGCACCCGACAGATGTTTTTC. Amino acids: CACDTGGGWGIRSWGTRQMFF.

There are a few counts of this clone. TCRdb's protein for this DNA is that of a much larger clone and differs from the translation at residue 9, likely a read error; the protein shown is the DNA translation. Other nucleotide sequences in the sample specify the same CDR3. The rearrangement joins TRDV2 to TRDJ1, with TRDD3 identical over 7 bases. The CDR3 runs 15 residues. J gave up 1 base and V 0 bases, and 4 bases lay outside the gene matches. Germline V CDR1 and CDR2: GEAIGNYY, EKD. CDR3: CACDTVGGPTDKLIF. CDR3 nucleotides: TGTGCCTGTGACACCGTTGGGGGACCCACCGATAAACTCATCTTT.

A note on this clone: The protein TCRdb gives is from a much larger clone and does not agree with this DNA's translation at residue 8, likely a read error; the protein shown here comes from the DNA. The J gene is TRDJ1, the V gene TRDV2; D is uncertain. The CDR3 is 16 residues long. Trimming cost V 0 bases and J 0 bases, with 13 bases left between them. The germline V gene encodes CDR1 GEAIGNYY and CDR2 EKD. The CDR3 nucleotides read TGTGCCTGTGACACCGTTGGGAGGCTTTACACCGATAAACTCATCTTT. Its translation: CACDTVGRLYTDKLIF.

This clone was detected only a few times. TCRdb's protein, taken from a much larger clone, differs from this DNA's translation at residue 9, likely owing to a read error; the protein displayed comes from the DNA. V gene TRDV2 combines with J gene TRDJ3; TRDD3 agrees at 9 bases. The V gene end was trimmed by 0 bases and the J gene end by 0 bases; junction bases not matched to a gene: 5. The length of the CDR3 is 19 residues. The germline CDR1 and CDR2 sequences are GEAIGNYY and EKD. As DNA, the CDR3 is TGTGCCTGTGACACCGCTGGGGGATGCTCCTCCTGGGACACCCGACAGATGTTTTTC. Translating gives CACDTAGGCSSWDTRQMFF.